The 27 T cell receptor beta chains in this list originate from one sample, sequenced in a study of blood T cell repertoires in COVID-19. Sequenced by immunoSEQ multiplex PCR; TCRdb stores in-frame clones only, minus some. The repertoire has about 320,000 clones, around 85% of them found once; the top ten carry roughly 7%. Sample: peripheral blood. The source of these receptors is a human donor in a cohort sampled during active COVID-19.

The rearrangement joins TRBV6-6 to TRBJ1-2; 7 bases agree with TRBD1. Trimming took 7 bases from V and 4 from J; bases not matched to a gene: 6. The length of the CDR3 is 13 residues. Germline V gene data show CDR1 as MNHNY and CDR2 as SVGAGI (reference sequence). The CDR3 nucleotides are TGTGCCAGCACTGACAGGGACATCTATGGCTACACCTTC. It codes for CASTDRDIYGYTF.

The chain uses TRBV5-4 and TRBJ2-2; no clear D gene. V lost 0 bases to trimming and J lost 7 bases, with 7 bases between them. Looked up from germline, CDR1 is SGHNT and CDR2 is YYREEE (reference sequence). This CDR3 is 13 amino acids long. CDR3 bases: TGTGCCAGCAGCTTGGTTAGTGTCGGGGAGCTGTTTTTT. Amino acids: CASSLVSVGELFF.

The chain uses TRBV27 and TRBJ1-2; TRBD1 aligns across 7 bases. Trimming at V came to 2 bases and at J to 7 bases, leaving 10 bases not matched to a gene. The CDR3 has 15 residues. Germline CDR1 reads MNHEY; CDR2 reads SMNVEV (reference sequence). DNA for the CDR3: TGTGCCAGCAGTTTAGGAAGACAGGGTGTGGCTGGCTACACCTTC. Its protein is CASSLGRQGVAGYTF.

The chain has TRBV24-1 and TRBJ1-4; a weak D match, TRBD1 (6 bases). Germline V gene lookup returns CDR1 KGHDR and CDR2 SFDVKD. The V end was cut by 5 bases, the J end by 4 bases, with 16 bases between. This CDR3 contains 16 residues. The CDR3 here is CATSGGRGSDNEKLFF. CDR3 sequence (DNA): TGTGCCACCAGTGGGGGGCGGGGGTCAGATAATGAAAAACTGTTTTTT.

The chain has TRBV5-1 and TRBJ1-2; D is unresolved. The ends were cut back, 4 bases at V and 4 bases at J, with 11 bases in the middle. CDR3 length equals 13 residues. Germline CDR1 SGHRS, CDR2 YFSETQ. CDR3 coding DNA: TGCGCCAGCAGCCCCGAGGTGACCTATGGCTACACCTTC. Its protein is CASSPEVTYGYTF.

The V gene is TRBV19, the J gene TRBJ1-1; 9 positions match TRBD1. The CDR3 sequence is 18 residues long. V trimming: 5 bases; J trimming: 2 bases; junction bases outside the gene matches: 15. Germline V gene lookup returns CDR1 LNHDA and CDR2 SQIVND (reference sequence). DNA for the CDR3: TGTGCCAGTAGTGCTACAGGGGGCGATTTGGTCAGTAACACTGAAGCTTTCTTT. It yields the protein CASSATGGDLVSNTEAFF.

The rearrangement joins TRBV2 to TRBJ1-6, with TRBD1 matching over 7 bases. The V gene's germline CDR1 is SNHLY and CDR2 FYNNEI. The CDR3 has 15 residues. The trim removed 5 bases at V and 9 bases at J, leaving 10 bases unmatched. The CDR3 DNA sequence: TGTGCCAGCAGTTCACAGGGGTCATTGAGTTCACCCCTCCACTTT. This encodes CASSSQGSLSSPLHF.

This clone was detected a few times. The V and J genes are TRBV27 and TRBJ2-3; 8 positions match TRBD1. The CDR3 runs to 16 residues. With V trimmed by 4 bases and J by 2 bases, 8 bases remained unmatched. Germline CDR1 MNHEY, CDR2 SMNVEV (reference sequence). CDR3 DNA sequence: TGTGCCAGCAGTTCGTCCGGGACAGGCTACACAGATACGCAGTATTTT. Its protein product is CASSSSGTGYTDTQYF.

The chain uses TRBV14 and TRBJ2-2, with 8 bases that match TRBD1. This CDR3 region has 15 residues. The germline gives CDR1 SGHDN, CDR2 FVKESK. V lost 4 bases, J lost 1 base, and 2 bases stayed unmatched. Here the CDR3 DNA reads TGTGCCAGCAGCCTCGACAGGGGGAACACCGGGGAGCTGTTTTTT. Residues: CASSLDRGNTGELFF.

The V and J genes are TRBV6-5 and TRBJ1-2, with a possible D match to TRBD1 (6 bases). The CDR3 has 13 residues. Trimming took off 7 bases at V and 6 bases at J, with 15 bases between the two ends. The germline V gene has CDR1 MNHEY and CDR2 SVGAGI. The CDR3 loop reads CASTRTGKDGYTF. DNA of the CDR3: TGTGCCAGCACTAGAACAGGGAAAGATGGCTACACCTTC.

The chain carries TRBV5-1 and TRBJ1-1; D call uncertain. V lost 0 bases and J lost 4, with 19 bases in between. The CDR3 covers 17 residues. Looked up from germline, CDR1 is SGHRS and CDR2 is YFSETQ. CDR3 in DNA: TGCGCCAGCAGCTTGGCCCCCCTGGGTGCGGGGAGCACTGAAGCTTTCTTT. Its translation is CASSLAPLGAGSTEAFF.

The chain couples TRBV2 to TRBJ2-1; TRBD2 matches at 12 bases. The CDR3 totals 16 residues. CDR1 is SNHLY and CDR2 is FYNNEI in the germline V gene. Germline trimming cut 6 bases from V and 2 bases from J; bases unmatched to any gene: 5. The CDR3 is CASSRLAGATYNEQFF. CDR3 sequence (DNA): TGTGCCAGCAGCCGACTAGCGGGGGCCACCTACAATGAGCAGTTCTTC.

The V and J genes are TRBV11-2 and TRBJ1-1; 9 positions agree with TRBD1. V lost 5 bases to trimming and J lost 6 bases; unmatched junction nucleotides: 7. Germline assignment: CDR1 SGHAT and CDR2 FQNNGV. The CDR3 runs 14 residues. The CDR3 is CASSQGQGSAEAFF. In DNA form, the CDR3 reads TGTGCCAGCAGCCAAGGACAGGGGAGCGCTGAAGCTTTCTTT.

The chain employs TRBV14 and TRBJ1-2; 11 nucleotides line up with TRBD1. The CDR3 has 15 residues. The V and J ends lost 5 bases and 4 bases, in that order; junction bases with no gene match: 6. Germline V gene sequence: CDR1 SGHDN, CDR2 FVKESK. The chain's CDR3 is CASSRDRGSVYGYTF. Here the CDR3 DNA reads TGTGCCAGCAGCAGGGACAGGGGGTCGGTCTATGGCTACACCTTC.

The V call is TRBV11-2, the J call TRBJ1-2; D is possibly TRBD1 (6 bases). The germline V gene encodes CDR1 SGHAT and CDR2 FQNNGV. The V end was cut by 1 base, the J end by 5 bases, with 8 bases between. The CDR3 is made up of 13 amino acids. CDR3 in amino acids: CASSLVGTYGYTF. The CDR3 region has the DNA TGTGCCAGCAGCTTAGTCGGGACATATGGCTACACCTTC. Based on the CDR3 plus reference TRBV11-2 and TRBJ1-2, the full variable domain is EAGVAQSPRYKIIEKRQSVAFWCNPISGHATLYWYQQILGQGPKLLIQFQNNGVVDDSQLPKDRFSAERLKGVDSTLKIQPAKLEDSAVYLCASSLVGTYGYTFGSGTRLTVV.

The chain recombines TRBV18 with TRBJ2-7; D is possibly TRBD1 (5 bases). The CDR3 runs to 13 residues. Germline CDR1 and CDR2: KGHSH and LQKENI. Trimming cost V 5 bases and J 1 base, with 9 bases left between them. The CDR3 here is CASSSRQSYEQYF. In DNA, the CDR3 is TGTGCCAGCTCATCCCGACAGTCCTACGAGCAGTACTTC.

The V call is TRBV9, the J call TRBJ2-3; 7 bases fit TRBD2. CDR3 length equals 12 residues. J gave up 5 bases and V 3 bases, and 0 bases lay outside the gene matches. The germline V gene has CDR1 SGDLS and CDR2 YYNGEE. Here the CDR3 DNA reads TGTGCCAGCAGCGCTAGCGGAGATACGCAGTATTTT. Translation gives CASSASGDTQYF. The full variable domain, with the rest looked up from reference TRBV9 and TRBJ2-3, is DSGVTQTPKHLITATGQRVTLRCSPRSGDLSVYWYQQSLDQGLQFLIQYYNGEERAKGNILERFSAQQFPDLHSELNLSSLELGDSALYFCASSASGDTQYFGPGTRLTVL.

This chain connects TRBV2 to TRBJ2-5, with D perhaps matching TRBD2 (5 bases). This CDR3 contains 13 residues. Trimming shortened V by 7 bases and J by 3 bases, and 12 bases separated the two germline ends. Germline CDR1 reads SNHLY; CDR2 reads FYNNEI. CDR3 in DNA: TGTGCCAGCAATTCTGAGAGGGAAGAGACCCAGTACTTC. Translation: CASNSEREETQYF.

This chain uses TRBV27 with TRBJ2-7; D is undetermined. The CDR3 sequence is 14 residues long. With 7 bases removed from V and 0 bases from J, the gap between germline ends came to 13 bases. Germline V gene sequence: CDR1 MNHEY, CDR2 SMNVEV (reference sequence). This chain's CDR3 is CASKIGLISYEQYF. The CDR3 DNA reads TGTGCCAGCAAGATCGGTTTGATCTCCTACGAGCAGTACTTC.

This chain joins TRBV20-1 and TRBJ2-1, with a possible D match to TRBD1 (5 bases). Trimming took off 6 bases at V and 12 bases at J, with 15 bases between the two ends. The CDR3 has 11 amino acids. Germline CDR1 is DFQATT and CDR2 is SNEGSKA (reference sequence). The CDR3 DNA sequence: TGCAGTGCCGCGGTAGGGGCAGTGCAGTTCTTC. As protein: CSAAVGAVQFF.

This clone was picked up one time. The chain joins TRBV7-3 to TRBJ2-3; tentative D call: TRBD1 (5 bases). The CDR3 length is 16 residues. Germline loops: CDR1 SGHTA, CDR2 FQGTGA. Between the trimmed V and J ends, which lost 2 bases and 2 bases, there was a span of 14 bases. CDR3 sequence reads: CASSLATAGITDTQYF. DNA for the CDR3: TGTGCCAGCAGCTTAGCGACGGCAGGGATCACAGATACGCAGTATTTT.

This clone has more than one count but fewer than ten. This rearrangement joins TRBV6-4 to TRBJ2-3; 9 nucleotides align to TRBD2. This CDR3 comprises 17 residues. Germline V gene lookup returns CDR1 MRHNA and CDR2 SNTAGT. V dropped 3 bases and J dropped 6; count of bases not matched to a gene: 13. The CDR3 bases are TGTGCCAGCAGTGATAGTAGCGGGGGCACCCCGAGCGATACGCAGTATTTT. Amino acid sequence: CASSDSSGGTPSDTQYF.

The V and J genes are TRBV5-4 and TRBJ2-4, with TRBD1 identical over 8 bases. The CDR3 has 16 amino acids. Germline assignment: CDR1 SGHNT and CDR2 YYREEE (reference sequence). The V segment lost 2 bases and the J segment 6 bases; nucleotides outside the gene matches: 10. This CDR3 is CASSFGTGGVANIQYF. The CDR3 region has the DNA TGTGCCAGCAGCTTCGGGACAGGAGGAGTCGCAAACATTCAGTACTTC.

This clone was seen only a few times. The CDR3 loop is CASSDSGGPGTEAFF. CDR3 sequence (DNA): TGTGCCAGCAGTGACTCGGGGGGACCTGGCACTGAAGCTTTCTTT. This rearrangement joins TRBV6-4 to TRBJ1-1, with D tentatively TRBD1 (5 bases). This CDR3 is 15 amino acids long. The V gene's germline CDR1 is MRHNA and CDR2 SNTAGT. The V and J ends lost 0 bases and 4 bases respectively, with 12 bases between them.

The CDR3 region has the DNA TGTGCCAGTAAGGGACAGTGGAGCTCCTACAATGAGCAGTTCTTC. Translating gives CASKGQWSSYNEQFF. J is TRBJ2-1 and V is TRBV19, with 7 bases that match TRBD1. The CDR3 consists of 15 residues. V trimming: 7 bases; J trimming: 0 bases; junction bases outside the gene matches: 6. From germline, CDR1 is LNHDA and CDR2 SQIVND (reference sequence). The whole variable domain, remainder taken from reference TRBV19 and TRBJ2-1, is DGGITQSPKYLFRKEGQNVTLSCEQNLNHDAMYWYRQDPGQGLRLIYYSQIVNDFQKGDIAEGYSVSREKKESFPLTVTSAQKNPTAFYLCASKGQWSSYNEQFFGPGTRLTVL.

This chain connects TRBV9 to TRBJ1-1, with 8 bases aligning to TRBD1. Germline CDR1 reads SGDLS; CDR2 reads YYNGEE. This CDR3 is built from 13 residues. V was pared by 3 bases and J by 6 bases, with 4 bases of the junction left unmatched. The CDR3, as DNA: TGTGCCAGCAGCGGCAGGGGGCAAGCTGAAGCTTTCTTT. Its protein is CASSGRGQAEAFF.

CDR3 DNA sequence: TGTGCCAGCAGCCACAGGGGCAACTACGAGCAGTACTTC. Translating gives CASSHRGNYEQYF. The chain carries TRBV3-1 (or the pseudogene TRBV3-2) and TRBJ2-7, with a possible D match to TRBD1 (6 bases). Germline CDR1 reads LGHDT; CDR2 reads YNNKEL (reference sequence). The CDR3 contains 13 residues. The V end was cut by 3 bases, the J end by 3 bases, with 9 bases between.